The 18 T cell receptor beta chains below all came from one sample that was sequenced in a study of T cell responses to AZD1222 COVID-19 vaccine. Generated by immunoSEQ multiplex PCR, the TCRdb table keeps only in-frame clones and is missing some. The sample has over 110,000 clones, 75% to 90% seen once; the top ten hold 1.5% to 2%. The material sequenced was peripheral blood, taken on day 0 of AZD1222 vaccination. All receptors come from an adult in good health.

In its sample, this clone was seen once. The rearrangement uses TRBV12-3 or TRBV12-4 and TRBJ1-2, with D unresolved. The CDR3 extends over 13 amino acids. The V and J ends lost 4 bases and 6 bases respectively, with 12 bases between them. The CDR3 region is CASSSFRVHGYTF. The DNA for the CDR3 is TGTGCCAGCAGTTCTTTCCGGGTCCATGGCTACACCTTC.

The V gene is TRBV18, the J gene TRBJ2-1; D remains ambiguous. Germline V gene lookup returns CDR1 KGHSH and CDR2 LQKENI. With 3 bases removed from V and 6 bases from J, the gap between germline ends came to 12 bases. The CDR3 covers 14 residues. CDR3 coding DNA: TGTGCCAGCTCACCCAACGGCCGTATCAATGAGCAGTTCTTC. Translation: CASSPNGRINEQFF.

Here the CDR3 DNA reads TGTGCCAGTAAACGAGGACAGGGGTATAATTCACCCCTCCACTTT. This codes for CASKRGQGYNSPLHF. V usage is TRBV19 and J usage is TRBJ1-6; 9 nucleotides line up with TRBD1. V gave up 7 bases and J gave up 4 bases; unmatched junction bases: 5. Germline CDR1 is LNHDA and CDR2 is SQIVND (reference sequence). The CDR3 has 15 residues.

The chain uses TRBV19 and TRBJ2-3; no reliable D call. The CDR3 runs to 13 residues. Germline lookup yields CDR1 LNHDA and CDR2 SQIVND (reference sequence). V was shortened by 5 bases and J by 1 base, with 7 bases between the two germline ends. CDR3 bases: TGTGCCAGTAGTGTGGCCCGCACAGATACGCAGTATTTT. This translates into CASSVARTDTQYF. Using reference TRBV19 and TRBJ2-3 for the parts outside the CDR3, the full variable domain is DGGITQSPKYLFRKEGQNVTLSCEQNLNHDAMYWYRQDPGQGLRLIYYSQIVNDFQKGDIAEGYSVSREKKESFPLTVTSAQKNPTAFYLCASSVARTDTQYFGPGTRLTVL.

This clone was detected a few times. The J gene is TRBJ1-1, the V gene TRBV6-5; 7 bases agree with TRBD1. Germline CDR1 MNHEY, CDR2 SVGAGI. V dropped 3 bases and J dropped 0; count of bases not matched to a gene: 4. The CDR3 loop spans 15 amino acids. The CDR3 DNA follows: TGTGCCAGCAGTTATCGGGACAGCCTGAACACTGAAGCTTTCTTT. Its translation is CASSYRDSLNTEAFF.

The rearrangement uses TRBV2 and TRBJ1-6, with D uncertain. The CDR3 spans 15 residues. V was shortened by 2 bases and J by 5 bases, with 10 bases between the two germline ends. In germline, CDR1 is SNHLY, CDR2 FYNNEI. CDR3 DNA: TGTGCCAGCAGTGAACGCGGGATTGATAATTCACCCCTCCACTTT. Protein product: CASSERGIDNSPLHF.

This clone was observed a few times. V is TRBV5-6 and J is TRBJ1-2; a possible D gene is TRBD1 (5 bases). The CDR3 is 14 residues long. V was cut by 4 bases and J by 3 bases, with 13 bases left in between. Germline V gene lookup returns CDR1 SGHDT and CDR2 YYEEEE. In DNA, the CDR3 is TGTGCCAGCAGCGTCGGGACCTACGACTATGGCTACACCTTC. This codes for CASSVGTYDYGYTF.

The V and J genes are TRBV3-1 (or the pseudogene TRBV3-2) and TRBJ2-3; 8 nucleotides align to TRBD2. CDR3 length equals 18 residues. The J segment lost 3 bases and the V segment lost 0 bases, leaving 11 bases of the junction unmatched. CDR1 is LGHDT, CDR2 YNNKEL, per germline (reference sequence). CDR3 residues: CASSQDTAISGKTDTQYF. The CDR3, as DNA: TGTGCCAGCAGCCAAGATACAGCGATTAGCGGGAAGACAGATACGCAGTATTTT.

This sequence joins TRBV4-1 and TRBJ2-4; TRBD1 matches 9 bases. Trimming took 3 bases from V and 8 from J; bases not matched to a gene: 11. CDR1 MGHRA and CDR2 YSYEKL come from the germline V gene. This CDR3 contains 16 residues. The CDR3 here is CASSQGQGASGDIQYF. CDR3 sequence (DNA): TGCGCCAGCAGCCAGGGACAGGGAGCCTCAGGGGACATTCAGTACTTC.

The chain recombines TRBV29-1 with TRBJ1-1; D is possibly TRBD1 (5 bases). V dropped 6 bases and J dropped 8 bases, with 19 bases sitting between them. Germline CDR1 SQVTM, CDR2 ANQGSEA. This CDR3 has 13 amino acids. CDR3 sequence: CSVQVGIGGEAFF. CDR3 nucleotide sequence: TGCAGCGTCCAGGTCGGGATTGGGGGGGAAGCTTTCTTT. The whole variable domain, filled in from reference TRBV29-1 and TRBJ1-1, reads SAVISQKPSRDICQRGTSLTIQCQVDSQVTMMFWYRQQPGQSLTLIATANQGSEATYESGFVIDKFPISRPNLTFSTLTVSNMSPEDSSIYLCSVQVGIGGEAFFGQGTRLTVV.

This clone was found a few times. The V gene is TRBV7-2, the J gene TRBJ1-2; D not certain. The germline V gene encodes CDR1 SGHTA and CDR2 FQGNSA. Trimming pared 4 bases from V and 2 bases from J, leaving 8 bases between. CDR3 size: 13 residues. CDR3 nucleotides: TGTGCCAGCAGCTACAACGCCAACTATGGCTACACCTTC. Encoded protein: CASSYNANYGYTF.

This rearrangement joins TRBV18 to TRBJ1-5; a weak D match, TRBD1 (5 bases). CDR1 KGHSH and CDR2 LQKENI come from the germline V gene. V was shortened by 5 bases and J by 2 bases, with 25 bases between the two germline ends. This CDR3 is built from 19 residues. The chain's CDR3 is CASSSLQRRASRGNQPQHF. CDR3 bases: TGTGCCAGCTCATCCCTACAGCGCAGGGCGTCCCGGGGCAATCAGCCCCAGCATTTT.

This chain uses TRBV6-1 with TRBJ2-1, with 13 nucleotides matching TRBD2. The junction had 4 bases not matched to a gene; V was cut back by 3 bases and J by 8 bases. The CDR3 has 15 residues. The germline CDR1 and CDR2 sequences are MNHNS and SASEGT. The CDR3 spells CASSDGTSGVDEQFF. The CDR3, as DNA: TGTGCCAGCAGTGACGGGACTAGCGGGGTGGATGAGCAGTTCTTC.

This chain joins TRBV5-1 and TRBJ1-3; possible D gene TRBD1, 6 bases. There are 16 residues in the CDR3. In germline, CDR1 is SGHRS, CDR2 YFSETQ. Trimming pared 2 bases from V and 0 bases from J, leaving 12 bases between. The CDR3 bases are TGCGCCAGCAGCTTTCAGGGGCCTAACTCTGGAAACACCATATATTTT. This sequence encodes CASSFQGPNSGNTIYF.

The J gene is TRBJ1-6, the V gene TRBV21-1. TRBV21-1 is a recognized pseudogene. This CDR3 has 15 amino acids. CDR3 nucleotides: TGTGCCAGCAGCAAACGGGAGCGGGATATTTCACCCCTCCACTTT. The encoded protein is CASSKRERDISPLHF.

This clone came up once. The chain uses TRBV28 and TRBJ1-2; D is perhaps TRBD1 (5 bases). From germline, CDR1 is MDHEN and CDR2 SYDVKM. This CDR3 region has 13 residues. Trimming took 2 bases from V and 7 from J, leaving 11 bases between them. The CDR3 loop is CASSLGTASGYTF. As DNA, the CDR3 is TGTGCCAGCAGTTTAGGGACGGCTAGTGGCTACACCTTC.

This clone was detected once. The chain carries TRBV15 and TRBJ2-1, with TRBD2 matching over 12 bases. This CDR3 region has 19 residues. The V gene end was trimmed by 0 bases and the J gene end by 9 bases; junction bases not matched to a gene: 15. Germline values: CDR1 LNHNV, CDR2 YYDKDF (reference sequence). The CDR3 nucleotides are TGTGCCACCAGCAGAGACCCCTGGGCGTCTAGCGGGAGGGCTCCTGAGCAGTTCTTC. It is translated as CATSRDPWASSGRAPEQFF.

This clone was seen just once. The rearrangement joins TRBV6-6 to TRBJ1-6; 9 bases line up with TRBD1. The junction had 5 bases not matched to a gene; V was cut back by 4 bases and J by 7 bases. The CDR3 is 15 amino acids. Germline CDR1 MNHNY, CDR2 SVGAGI (reference sequence). CDR3: CASSSADRGNSPLHF. Here the CDR3 DNA reads TGTGCCAGCAGTTCAGCAGACAGGGGGAATTCACCCCTCCACTTT.